The 18 T cell receptor beta chains in this list originate from one sample, sequenced in a study of human T cells and chemical hapten exposure. The time point here: patch test 3, about 24 weeks after DPC sensitization. The sample's treatment: therapeutic diphenylcyclopropenone sensitization with weekly scalp DPC. Each CDR3 protein is one row after TCRdb ran MiXCR on the RACE reads. The sample includes fewer than 55,000 distinct CDR3 sequences, 8% to 10% of them seen just once. This material consisted of whole blood, taken in connection with sensitization to the hapten diphenylcyclopropenone (DPC). The receptors originated from a woman aged 35 to 49 with alopecia areata. Some clones in this sample may be carry-over from other donors' samples.

The J gene is TRBJ2-1, the V gene TRBV7-2; 11 nucleotides agree with TRBD1. This CDR3 contains 17 residues. V dropped 4 bases and J dropped 6; count of bases not matched to a gene: 11. In germline, CDR1 is SGHTA, CDR2 FQGNSA. CDR3 nucleotides: TGTGCCAGCAGCTCAAACCTCCTCGGGACAGGGGGCAATGAGCAGTTCTTC. Amino acids: CASSSNLLGTGGNEQFF.

The V gene is TRBV6-2 or TRBV6-3, the J gene TRBJ2-5, with 7 bases that match TRBD1. Germline V gene sequence: CDR1 MNHEY, CDR2 SVGEGT. Trimming cost V 2 bases and J 1 base; bases outside gene matches: 13. The CDR3 length is 18 residues. The CDR3 here is CASSYPGTAESLQETQYF. CDR3 sequence (DNA): TGTGCCAGCAGTTACCCTGGGACAGCTGAATCCCTCCAAGAGACCCAGTACTTC.

This clonotype has at least ten counts. The chain employs TRBV5-1 and TRBJ1-1, with D tentatively TRBD1 (5 bases). V shed 5 bases and J shed 1 base, with 9 bases lying between them. Germline values: CDR1 SGHRS, CDR2 YFSETQ. The CDR3 is 13 amino acids. This CDR3 is CASSLGANTEAFF. The CDR3 nucleotides are TGCGCCAGCAGTTTAGGGGCGAACACTGAAGCTTTCTTT.

The rearrangement links TRBV5-4 to TRBJ2-7; a possible D gene is TRBD2 (6 bases). The CDR3 has 13 amino acids. Germline CDR1 is SGHNT and CDR2 is YYREEE (reference sequence). This CDR3 is CVTRDLSSYEQYF. CDR3 coding DNA: TGTGTCACCCGGGACTTGAGCTCCTACGAGCAGTACTTC. Full variable domain (rest looked up from reference TRBV5-4 and TRBJ2-7): ETGVTQSPTHLIKTRGQQVTLRCSSQSGHNTVSWYQQALGQGPQFIFQYYREEENGRGNFPPRFSGLQFPNYSSELNVNALELDDSALYLCVTRDLSSYEQYFGPGTRLTVT.

This clonotype came up a few times. V usage is TRBV4-3 and J usage is TRBJ1-2; D remains ambiguous. This CDR3 has 15 residues. V was trimmed by 1 base and J by 4 bases, leaving 13 bases between them. The germline V gene encodes CDR1 LGHNA and CDR2 YSLEER. The CDR3 DNA follows: TGCGCCAGCAGCCAAGGACGGAGCCGGGGCTATGGCTACACCTTC. Protein: CASSQGRSRGYGYTF.

The J gene is TRBJ2-7, the V gene TRBV5-4, with 9 bases identical to TRBD1. Germline lookup yields CDR1 SGHNT and CDR2 YYREEE (reference sequence). Unmatched junction bases numbered 4, after V lost 3 bases and J lost 0 bases. This CDR3 spans 15 amino acids. The CDR3: CASSSGQGYSYEQYF. The DNA for the CDR3 is TGTGCCAGCAGCTCGGGACAGGGTTACTCCTACGAGCAGTACTTC.

The gene calls are TRBV27 and TRBJ2-3, with 8 bases lining up with TRBD2. Trimming at V came to 7 bases and at J to 1 base, leaving 7 bases not matched to a gene. The CDR3 sequence is 15 residues long. Germline V gene data show CDR1 as MNHEY and CDR2 as SMNVEV (reference sequence). CDR3 bases: TGTGCCAGCATAAAGCGGGGGCCCCGCACAGATACGCAGTATTTT. It specifies CASIKRGPRTDTQYF.

This clonotype was detected a few times. The chain joins TRBV5-1 to TRBJ2-3; no clear D gene. The V end was cut by 0 bases, the J end by 4 bases, with 9 bases between. The CDR3 has 14 residues. From germline, CDR1 is SGHRS and CDR2 YFSETQ. The CDR3: CASSLGEGADTQYF. CDR3 sequence (DNA): TGCGCCAGCAGCTTGGGTGAAGGAGCAGATACGCAGTATTTT. The full variable domain, in which reference TRBV5-1 and TRBJ2-3 provide the parts outside the CDR3, is KAGVTQTPRYLIKTRGQQVTLSCSPISGHRSVSWYQQTPGQGLQFLFEYFSETQRNKGNFPGRFSGRQFSNSRSEMNVSTLELGDSALYLCASSLGEGADTQYFGPGTRLTVL.

The gene calls are TRBV5-1 and TRBJ2-5; 8 positions agree with TRBD1. The CDR3 runs 14 residues. V lost 7 bases and J lost 2; bases outside the gene matches: 7. Germline V CDR1 and CDR2: SGHRS, YFSETQ. The DNA of the CDR3 is TGCGCCAGCCGGACAGGGCAGATGCAAGAGACCCAGTACTTC. It translates to CASRTGQMQETQYF.

The chain carries TRBV7-7 and TRBJ2-1; D not resolved. Trimming took off 1 base at V and 5 bases at J, with 15 bases between the two ends. The length of the CDR3 is 16 residues. The germline gives CDR1 SSHAT, CDR2 FNYEAQ (reference sequence). As DNA, the CDR3 is TGTGCCAGCAGCTTAGGGCTTTCCCCTCGTCACAATGAGCAGTTCTTC. As protein: CASSLGLSPRHNEQFF.

The chain combines TRBV18 with TRBJ2-5; the match to TRBD1 covers 10 bases. The CDR3 loop spans 14 amino acids. V lost 3 bases and J lost 5; bases outside the gene matches: 3. Germline V CDR1 and CDR2: KGHSH, LQKENI. In DNA form, the CDR3 reads TGTGCCAGCTCACCCGGACAGGGGGACGAGACCCAGTACTTC. Translating gives CASSPGQGDETQYF. Looking up the rest from reference TRBV18 and TRBJ2-5 gives the full variable domain: NAGVMQNPRHLVRRRGQEARLRCSPMKGHSHVYWYRQLPEEGLKFMVYLQKENIIDESGMPKERFSAEFPKEGPSILRIQQVVRGDSAAYFCASSPGQGDETQYFGPGTRLLVL.

This clonotype was counted at least ten times. Germline and junction disagree at one end, which may indicate a read error. The V call is TRBV12-3 or TRBV12-4, the J call TRBJ1-2; D possibly corresponds to TRBD1 (6 bases). CDR3 size: 15 residues. The CDR3 DNA is TGTGCCAGCAGCTTAGAAGACAGGCCTTCCTATGGCTACACCTTC. Translating it yields CASSLEDRPSYGYTF.

This clonotype has only a few counts. The V gene is TRBV28, the J gene TRBJ2-3; either TRBD1 or TRBD2 may supply D (6 bases each). The CDR3 contains 18 residues. The germline V gene encodes CDR1 MDHEN and CDR2 SYDVKM. V was clipped by 4 bases and J by 3 bases, with 23 bases between them. The CDR3 loop reads CASSYPRAAPGATDTQYF. The CDR3 DNA sequence: TGTGCCAGCAGTTATCCCCGTGCTGCTCCGGGGGCGACAGATACGCAGTATTTT. Full variable domain (rest looked up from reference TRBV28 and TRBJ2-3): DVKVTQSSRYLVKRTGEKVFLECVQDMDHENMFWYRQDPGLGLRLIYFSYDVKMKEKGDIPEGYSVSREKKERFSLILESASTNQTSMYLCASSYPRAAPGATDTQYFGPGTRLTVL.

This clonotype has just a few counts. CDR3: CATSREVNTEAFF. In DNA, the CDR3 is TGTGCCACCAGCAGAGAGGTGAACACTGAAGCTTTCTTT. The chain links TRBV15 to TRBJ1-1; D gene unclear. The germline gives CDR1 LNHNV, CDR2 YYDKDF (reference sequence). The CDR3 covers 13 residues. With 0 bases removed from V and 0 bases from J, the gap between germline ends came to 2 bases.

The chain links TRBV30 to TRBJ1-6; 7 bases align to TRBD1. J was trimmed by 7 bases and V by 2 bases; bases with no gene match: 5. Germline V gene lookup returns CDR1 GTSNPN and CDR2 SVGIG (reference sequence). The CDR3 is made up of 14 amino acids. CDR3 sequence reads: CAWSPGTANSPLHF. The CDR3 DNA reads as TGTGCCTGGAGTCCCGGGACAGCGAATTCACCCCTCCACTTT.

The chain links TRBV6-1 to TRBJ2-1; weak D call: TRBD1 (5 bases). Germline V gene data show CDR1 as MNHNS and CDR2 as SASEGT. Trimming shortened V by 1 base and J by 10 bases, and 14 bases separated the two germline ends. There are 14 residues in the CDR3. DNA of the CDR3: TGTGCCAGCAGTGAAGGAACGCCCGGACAAGAGCAGTTCTTC. Translating gives CASSEGTPGQEQFF.

This clonotype has a count of ten or more. The chain links TRBV15 to TRBJ1-3, with D unclear. The CDR3 sequence is 14 residues long. Germline assignment: CDR1 LNHNV and CDR2 YYDKDF (reference sequence). With 0 bases removed from V and 2 bases from J, the gap between germline ends came to 5 bases. This CDR3 reads CATSRDSAGNTIYF. CDR3 nucleotides: TGTGCCACCAGCAGAGATTCGGCTGGAAACACCATATATTTT.

This clonotype was seen a few times. V usage is TRBV20-1 and J usage is TRBJ2-3; no definite D call. In germline, CDR1 is DFQATT, CDR2 SNEGSKA (reference sequence). Trimming cost V 5 bases and J 3 bases, with 12 bases left between them. The CDR3 loop spans 13 amino acids. In DNA, the CDR3 is TGCAGTGCTCCAGAGACGTCGACAGATACGCAGTATTTT. Amino acids: CSAPETSTDTQYF.